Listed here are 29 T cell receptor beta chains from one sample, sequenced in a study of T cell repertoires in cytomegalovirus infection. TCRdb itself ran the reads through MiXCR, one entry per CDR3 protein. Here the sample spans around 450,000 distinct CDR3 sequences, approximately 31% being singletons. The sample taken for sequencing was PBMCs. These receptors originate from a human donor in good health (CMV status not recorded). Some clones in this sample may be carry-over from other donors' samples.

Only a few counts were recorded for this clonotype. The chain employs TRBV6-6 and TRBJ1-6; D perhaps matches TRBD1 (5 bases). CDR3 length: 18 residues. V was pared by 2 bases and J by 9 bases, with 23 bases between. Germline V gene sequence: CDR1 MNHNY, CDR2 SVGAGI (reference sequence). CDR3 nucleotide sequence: TGTGCCAGCAGTTACCTATTTGGCAGGTCGGGGGTCATTTCACCCCTCCACTTT. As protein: CASSYLFGRSGVISPLHF.

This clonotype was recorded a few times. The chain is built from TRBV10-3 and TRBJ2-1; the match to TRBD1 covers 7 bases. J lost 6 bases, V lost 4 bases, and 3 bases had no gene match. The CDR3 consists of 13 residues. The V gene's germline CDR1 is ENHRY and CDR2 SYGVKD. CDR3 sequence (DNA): TGTGCCATCAGTGGAGGGACAGTCAATGAGCAGTTCTTC. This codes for CAISGGTVNEQFF.

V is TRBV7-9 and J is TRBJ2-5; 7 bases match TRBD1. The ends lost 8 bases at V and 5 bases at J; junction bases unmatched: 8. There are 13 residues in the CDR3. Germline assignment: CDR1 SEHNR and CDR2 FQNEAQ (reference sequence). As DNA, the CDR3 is TGTGCCAGCCTACGGGACAGTGGGGAGACCCAGTACTTC. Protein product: CASLRDSGETQYF.

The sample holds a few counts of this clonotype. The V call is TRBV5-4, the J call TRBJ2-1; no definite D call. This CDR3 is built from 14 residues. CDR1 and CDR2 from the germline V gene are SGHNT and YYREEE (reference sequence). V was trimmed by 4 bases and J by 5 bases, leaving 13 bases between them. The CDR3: CASSDSRTHNEQFF. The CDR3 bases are TGTGCCAGCAGCGACTCGCGAACACACAATGAGCAGTTCTTC.

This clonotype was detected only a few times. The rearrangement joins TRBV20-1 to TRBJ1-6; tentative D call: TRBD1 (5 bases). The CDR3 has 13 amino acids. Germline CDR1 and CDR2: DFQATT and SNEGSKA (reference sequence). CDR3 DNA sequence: TGCGCCACATGGGGCAGAACAAATTCACCCCTCCACTTT. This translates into CATWGRTNSPLHF.

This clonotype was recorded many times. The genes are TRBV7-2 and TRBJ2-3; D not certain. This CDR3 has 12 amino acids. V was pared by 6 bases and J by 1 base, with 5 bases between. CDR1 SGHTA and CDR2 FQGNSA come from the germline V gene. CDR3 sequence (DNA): TGTGCCAGCAGAAGAGGCACAGATACGCAGTATTTT. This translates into CASRRGTDTQYF.

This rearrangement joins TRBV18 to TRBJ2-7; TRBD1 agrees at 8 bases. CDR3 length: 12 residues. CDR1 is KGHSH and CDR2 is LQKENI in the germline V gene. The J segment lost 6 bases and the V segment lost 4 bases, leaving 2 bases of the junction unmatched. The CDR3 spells CASSLDRGEQYF. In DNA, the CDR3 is TGTGCCAGCTCACTAGACAGGGGCGAGCAGTACTTC.

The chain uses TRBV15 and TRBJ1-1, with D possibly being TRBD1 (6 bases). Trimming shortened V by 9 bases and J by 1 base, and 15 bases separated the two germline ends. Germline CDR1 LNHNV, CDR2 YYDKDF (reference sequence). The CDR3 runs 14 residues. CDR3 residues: CATGRDTANTEAFF. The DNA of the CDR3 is TGTGCCACTGGCCGGGACACAGCGAACACTGAAGCTTTCTTT.

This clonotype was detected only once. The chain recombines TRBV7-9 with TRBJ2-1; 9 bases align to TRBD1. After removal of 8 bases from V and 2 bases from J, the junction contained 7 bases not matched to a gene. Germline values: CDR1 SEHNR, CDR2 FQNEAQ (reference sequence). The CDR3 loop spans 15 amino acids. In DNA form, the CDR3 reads TGTGCCAGCGCTGCGGGACAGGGACCCTACAATGAGCAGTTCTTC. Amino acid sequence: CASAAGQGPYNEQFF.

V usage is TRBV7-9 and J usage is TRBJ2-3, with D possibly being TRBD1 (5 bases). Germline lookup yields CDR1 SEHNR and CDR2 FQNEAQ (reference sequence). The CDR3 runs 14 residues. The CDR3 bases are TGTGCTACTCATTCCACGGCAGGGCAAGATACGCAGTATTTT. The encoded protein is CATHSTAGQDTQYF.

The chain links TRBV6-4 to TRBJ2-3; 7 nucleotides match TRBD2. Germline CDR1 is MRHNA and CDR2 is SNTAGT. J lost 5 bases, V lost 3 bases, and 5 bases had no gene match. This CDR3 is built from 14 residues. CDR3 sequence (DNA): TGTGCCAGCAGTGAACAAGGGGAGGGAGATACGCAGTATTTT. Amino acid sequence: CASSEQGEGDTQYF.

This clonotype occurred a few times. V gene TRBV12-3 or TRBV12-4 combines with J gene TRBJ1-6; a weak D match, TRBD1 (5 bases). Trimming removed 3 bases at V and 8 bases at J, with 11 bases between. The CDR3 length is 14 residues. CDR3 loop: CASSLAGRDSPLHF. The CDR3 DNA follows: TGTGCCAGCAGTTTGGCAGGGAGGGATTCACCCCTCCACTTT.

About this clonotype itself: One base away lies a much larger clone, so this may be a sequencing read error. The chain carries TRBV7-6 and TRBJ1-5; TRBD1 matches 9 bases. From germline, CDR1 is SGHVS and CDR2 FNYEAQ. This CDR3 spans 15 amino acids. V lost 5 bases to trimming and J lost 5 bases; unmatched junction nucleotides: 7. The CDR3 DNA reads TGTGCCAGCAGCCGGAGCACAGGGGGCGATCAGCCCCAGCATTTT. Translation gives CASSRSTGGDQPQHF.

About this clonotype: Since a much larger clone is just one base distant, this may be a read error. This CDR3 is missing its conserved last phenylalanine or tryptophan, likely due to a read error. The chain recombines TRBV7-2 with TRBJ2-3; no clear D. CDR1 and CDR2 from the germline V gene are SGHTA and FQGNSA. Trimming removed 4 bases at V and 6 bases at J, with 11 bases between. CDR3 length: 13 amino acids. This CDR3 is CASSSGFGDTQYC. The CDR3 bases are TGTGCCAGCAGCTCAGGTTTCGGGGATACGCAGTATTGT.

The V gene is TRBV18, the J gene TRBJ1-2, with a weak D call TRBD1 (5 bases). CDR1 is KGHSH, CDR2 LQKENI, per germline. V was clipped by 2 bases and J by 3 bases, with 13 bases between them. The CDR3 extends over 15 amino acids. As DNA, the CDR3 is TGTGCCAGCTCACCAAATTCAAGGGACCACTATGGCTACACCTTC. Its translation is CASSPNSRDHYGYTF.

CDR3 nucleotide sequence: TGTGCCAGCAGCTTTGATACAGGAGGGGCCTACGAGCAGTACTTC. Translation gives CASSFDTGGAYEQYF. This chain uses TRBV7-9 with TRBJ2-7, with D tentatively TRBD2 (6 bases). V dropped 3 bases and J dropped 2 bases, with 14 bases sitting between them. Germline V lookup: CDR1 SEHNR, CDR2 FQNEAQ (reference sequence). The CDR3 is made up of 15 amino acids.

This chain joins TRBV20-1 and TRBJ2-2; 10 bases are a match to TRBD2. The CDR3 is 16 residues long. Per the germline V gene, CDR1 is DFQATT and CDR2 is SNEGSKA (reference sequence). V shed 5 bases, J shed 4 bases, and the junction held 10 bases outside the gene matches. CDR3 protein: CSAASGGVRGTGELFF. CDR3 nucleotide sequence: TGCAGTGCTGCCAGCGGGGGGGTACGAGGCACCGGGGAGCTGTTTTTT.

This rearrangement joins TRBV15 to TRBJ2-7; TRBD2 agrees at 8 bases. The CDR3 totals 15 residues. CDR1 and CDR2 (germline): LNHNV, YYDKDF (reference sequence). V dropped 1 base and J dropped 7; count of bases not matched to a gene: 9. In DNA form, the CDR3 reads TGTGCCACCAGCAGAGCCGACGGGGGGGTGGAGGAGCAGTACTTC. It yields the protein CATSRADGGVEEQYF.

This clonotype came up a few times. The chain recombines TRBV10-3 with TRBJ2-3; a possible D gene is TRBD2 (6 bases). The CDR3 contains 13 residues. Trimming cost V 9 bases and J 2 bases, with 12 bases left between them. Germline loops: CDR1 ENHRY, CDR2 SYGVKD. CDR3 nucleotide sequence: TGTGCCATGAGCGGGTCCCCCACAGATACGCAGTATTTT. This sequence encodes CAMSGSPTDTQYF.

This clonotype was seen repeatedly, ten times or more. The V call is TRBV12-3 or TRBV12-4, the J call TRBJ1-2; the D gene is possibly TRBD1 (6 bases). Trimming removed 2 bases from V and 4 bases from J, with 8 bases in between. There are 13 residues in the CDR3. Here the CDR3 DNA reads TGTGCCAGCAGTTTAAAGACAGGCTATGGCTACACCTTC. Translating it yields CASSLKTGYGYTF.

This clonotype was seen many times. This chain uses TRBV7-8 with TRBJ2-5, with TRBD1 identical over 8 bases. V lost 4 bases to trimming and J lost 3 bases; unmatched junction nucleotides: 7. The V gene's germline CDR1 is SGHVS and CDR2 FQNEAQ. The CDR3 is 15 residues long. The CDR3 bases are TGTGCCAGCAGCTGGGGGACAGGCCGAAAAGAGACCCAGTACTTC. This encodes CASSWGTGRKETQYF.

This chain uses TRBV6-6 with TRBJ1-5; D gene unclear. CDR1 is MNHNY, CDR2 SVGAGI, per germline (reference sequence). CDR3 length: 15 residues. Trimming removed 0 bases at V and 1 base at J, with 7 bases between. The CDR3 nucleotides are TGTGCCAGCAGTTACTCGATGGGCAGCAATCAGCCCCAGCATTTT. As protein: CASSYSMGSNQPQHF.

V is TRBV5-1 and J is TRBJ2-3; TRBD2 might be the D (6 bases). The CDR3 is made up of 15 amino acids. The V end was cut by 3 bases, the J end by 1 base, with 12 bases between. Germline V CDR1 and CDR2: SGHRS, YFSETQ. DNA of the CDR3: TGCGCCAGCAGCTCCACGTGGGGGGGCACAGATACGCAGTATTTT. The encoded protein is CASSSTWGGTDTQYF.

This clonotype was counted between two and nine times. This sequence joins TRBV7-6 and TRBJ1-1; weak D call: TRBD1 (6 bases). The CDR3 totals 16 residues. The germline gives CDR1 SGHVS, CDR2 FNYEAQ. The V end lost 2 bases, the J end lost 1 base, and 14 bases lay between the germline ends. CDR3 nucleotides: TGTGCCAGCAGCTTAAAGGGGACACCCACGAACACTGAAGCTTTCTTT. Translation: CASSLKGTPTNTEAFF. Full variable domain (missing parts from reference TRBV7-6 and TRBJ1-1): GAGVSQSPRYKVTKRGQDVALRCDPISGHVSLYWYRQALGQGPEFLTYFNYEAQQDKSGLPNDRFSAERPEGSISTLTIQRTEQRDSAMYRCASSLKGTPTNTEAFFGQGTRLTVV.

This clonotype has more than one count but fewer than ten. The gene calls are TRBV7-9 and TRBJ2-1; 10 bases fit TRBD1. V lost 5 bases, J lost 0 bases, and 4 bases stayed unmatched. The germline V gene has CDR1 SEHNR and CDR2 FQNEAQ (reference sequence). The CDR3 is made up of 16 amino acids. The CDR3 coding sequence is TGTGCCAGCAGCCAGGACAGGGGGTACTCCTACAATGAGCAGTTCTTC. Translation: CASSQDRGYSYNEQFF.

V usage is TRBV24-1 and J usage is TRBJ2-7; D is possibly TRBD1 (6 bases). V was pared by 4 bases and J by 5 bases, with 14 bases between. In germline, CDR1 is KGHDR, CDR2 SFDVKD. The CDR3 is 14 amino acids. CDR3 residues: CATSDSRGLDEQYF. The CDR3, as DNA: TGTGCCACCAGTGACTCTAGGGGGTTAGACGAGCAGTACTTC.

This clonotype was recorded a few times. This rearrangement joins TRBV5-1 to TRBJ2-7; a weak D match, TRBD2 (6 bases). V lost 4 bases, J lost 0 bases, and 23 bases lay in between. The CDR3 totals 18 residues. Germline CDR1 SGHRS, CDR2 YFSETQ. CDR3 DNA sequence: TGCGCCAGCAGCCCGGAATTAGGTGCGGGGTCTCTCTCCTACGAGCAGTACTTC. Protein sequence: CASSPELGAGSLSYEQYF.

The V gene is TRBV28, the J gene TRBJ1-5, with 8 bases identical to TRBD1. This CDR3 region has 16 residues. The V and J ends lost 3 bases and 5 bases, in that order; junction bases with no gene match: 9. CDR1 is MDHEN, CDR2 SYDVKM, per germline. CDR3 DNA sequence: TGTGCCAGCAGTTTCCGCGGACAGGGCTGGGATCAGCCCCAGCATTTT. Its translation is CASSFRGQGWDQPQHF.

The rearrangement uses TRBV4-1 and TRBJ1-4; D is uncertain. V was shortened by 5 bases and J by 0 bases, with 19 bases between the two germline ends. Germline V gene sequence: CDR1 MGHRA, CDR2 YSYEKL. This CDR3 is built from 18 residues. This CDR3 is CASSTKEQAPATNEKLFF. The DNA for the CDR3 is TGCGCCAGCAGCACTAAGGAGCAGGCCCCTGCAACTAATGAAAAACTGTTTTTT.